This T cell receptor beta chain was obtained from a study of blood T cell repertoires in COVID-19. Profiled with immunoSEQ multiplex PCR; TCRdb holds only in-frame clones, not every one. The sample carries a few hundred thousand clones, 80% to 90% recorded once. Germline assignment: CDR1 SGHTA and CDR2 FQGTGA. The CDR3 spans 17 residues. Trimming took off 2 bases at V and 0 bases at J, with 14 bases between the two ends. The rearrangement links TRBV7-3 to TRBJ1-5; TRBD1 might be the D (5 bases). Sequencing was carried out using PBMCs or T cells enriched from blood (not recorded which). The clonotype originates from a man aged 25-45 years who had recovered from COVID-19. This chain's CDR3 is CASSLGRPRVSNQPQHF. The DNA of the CDR3 is TGTGCCAGCAGCTTAGGTCGCCCCAGGGTTAGCAATCAGCCCCAGCATTTT.